This T cell receptor beta chain was profiled in a study of T cell repertoires in cytomegalovirus infection. The wider study: A matching HLA type, together with CMV infection, was signaled by public TCR beta signatures.

TCRdb ran MiXCR on the reads and lists one entry per CDR3 protein. The sample has roughly 310,000 distinct CDR3 sequences, about 29% seen once. General observations from the study: Identification of carriers of CMV plus the relevant HLA was achieved through cumulative public TCR beta family frequency. HLA-C-restricted CMV clonotypes gave the most frequent clonotype in two of eight donors.

This clonotype was counted only a few times. Its cognate antigen is unknown. This TCR was sampled from a human donor in good health (CMV status not recorded). Some clones in this sample may be carry-over from other donors' samples. Sequencing was performed on cultured PBMCs, taken from culture after CMV antigen stimulation.

The CDR3 DNA reads TGTGCCAGCAGCTCCCGAAGACAGGGTGACTATGGCTACACCTTC. Its protein product is CASSSRRQGDYGYTF. The chain uses TRBV5-6 and TRBJ1-2; 7 bases fit TRBD1. The V gene's germline CDR1 is SGHDT and CDR2 YYEEEE. The CDR3 extends over 15 amino acids. Unmatched junction bases numbered 8, after V lost 3 bases and J lost 3 bases.